This TCR beta chain originates from a study of blood T cell repertoires in COVID-19. The CDR3 covers 13 residues. The ends were cut back, 3 bases at V and 3 bases at J, with 5 bases in the middle. Under the authors' procedure: Amplifying reference gene primers gave estimates of nucleated cell counts. The repertoire was sequenced with immunoSEQ multiplex PCR; TCRdb's copy has only in-frame clones and lacks some. The V and J calls and the clone size are those of that table, but D and trimming were determined from the DNA. The sample has tens of thousands of clones; about 91% are singletons. The clonotype comes from a woman older than 75 with acute or convalescent COVID-19. What was sequenced was peripheral blood. V gene TRBV12-3 or TRBV12-4 combines with J gene TRBJ2-2; D gene uncertain. CDR3 sequence (DNA): TGTGCCAGCAGTTTTCGGGACACCGGGGAGCTGTTTTTT. Its translation is CASSFRDTGELFF.